These 7 T cell receptor beta chains originate from one sample sequenced in a study of T cells after yellow fever vaccination. MiXCR, applied by TCRdb to the 5' RACE reads, yields one record per CDR3 protein. The sample includes some 320,000 distinct CDR3 sequences, over 8.5% of them seen just once. Source: CD4+ T cells sorted from PBMCs, taken 45 days after the yellow fever booster vaccination. Receptor source: a man between 18 and 35 years old who received the YFV17D yellow fever vaccine.

This clonotype showed up just a few times. The junction departs from the called germline gene at one end, perhaps through a read error. The chain uses TRBV19 and TRBJ2-1, with TRBD1 as a possible D gene (5 bases). CDR1 LNHDA and CDR2 SQIVND come from the germline V gene (reference sequence). The CDR3 runs 17 residues. As DNA, the CDR3 is TGTGCCAGTAGCGGGTTTCTAGACAGAACCTCCAACAATGAGCAGTTCTTC. Translation gives CASSGFLDRTSNNEQFF.

Comments on this clonotype: The junction shows a germline mismatch at one end, possibly a read error. This sequence joins TRBV10-2 and TRBJ2-7; no reliable D call. The CDR3 has 11 amino acids. Germline CDR1 and CDR2: WSHSY and SAAADI. The CDR3, as DNA: TGCGCCAGCAGTGCGGTCGAGACGCTTGTATTC. This gives the protein CASSAVETLVF.

This clonotype showed up just a few times. The chain recombines TRBV5-1 with TRBJ2-1; D call uncertain. Germline V gives CDR1 SGHRS, CDR2 YFSETQ. V was pared by 0 bases and J by 0 bases, with 10 bases between. This CDR3 region has 16 residues. The CDR3 DNA is TGCGCCAGCAGCTTGGTTGGGGTGGTCTCCTACAATGAGCAGTTCTTC. This sequence encodes CASSLVGVVSYNEQFF.

The rearrangement links TRBV11-2 to TRBJ2-7; 13 bases match TRBD2. The CDR3 extends over 13 amino acids. The V gene end was trimmed by 5 bases and the J gene end by 8 bases; junction bases not matched to a gene: 3. The germline V gene has CDR1 SGHAT and CDR2 FQNNGV. The CDR3, as DNA: TGTGCCAGCAGCACTAGCGGGGGGGAAAAGCAGTACTTC. Translation: CASSTSGGEKQYF. The variable domain in full, with the rest retrieved from reference TRBV11-2 and TRBJ2-7, is EAGVAQSPRYKIIEKRQSVAFWCNPISGHATLYWYQQILGQGPKLLIQFQNNGVVDDSQLPKDRFSAERLKGVDSTLKIQPAKLEDSAVYLCASSTSGGEKQYFGPGTRLTVT.

This clonotype was detected a few times. The chain couples TRBV7-7 to TRBJ2-1; D not certain. The CDR3 is made up of 13 amino acids. Trimming took 2 bases from V and 11 from J, leaving 13 bases between them. Germline CDR1 SSHAT, CDR2 FNYEAQ (reference sequence). CDR3 bases: TGTGCCAGCAGCTTACAGAAGGAGTCCCAGCAGTTCTTC. Translation gives CASSLQKESQQFF.

This chain links TRBV9 with TRBJ2-2; D ambiguous. CDR1 is SGDLS, CDR2 YYNGEE, per germline. Between the trimmed V and J ends, which lost 0 bases and 2 bases, there was a span of 5 bases. CDR3 length: 14 amino acids. The CDR3 is CASSVESNTGELFF. The DNA of the CDR3 is TGTGCCAGCAGCGTAGAAAGCAACACCGGGGAGCTGTTTTTT. The full variable domain, its missing parts supplied by reference TRBV9 and TRBJ2-2, is DSGVTQTPKHLITATGQRVTLRCSPRSGDLSVYWYQQSLDQGLQFLIQYYNGEERAKGNILERFSAQQFPDLHSELNLSSLELGDSALYFCASSVESNTGELFFGEGSRLTVL.

The rearrangement joins TRBV12-3 or TRBV12-4 to TRBJ2-1; tentatively, D is TRBD1 (6 bases). The CDR3 totals 14 residues. V was cut by 1 base and J by 14 bases, with 18 bases left in between. CDR3 residues: CASSLEGWGLMEFF. CDR3 nucleotides: TGTGCCAGCAGTTTAGAAGGATGGGGGCTAATGGAGTTCTTC.